A single sample gave rise to the 15 T cell receptor beta chains below, sequenced in a study of T cell responses to AZD1222 COVID-19 vaccine. Only in-frame clones appear in the TCRdb table, and some are missing; sequencing was by immunoSEQ multiplex PCR. This table has about 100,000 clones, about 85% appearing once. The sample was peripheral blood, taken on day 0 of AZD1222 vaccination. The receptors derive from an adult in good health.

The chain has TRBV9 and TRBJ2-1; 14 nucleotides align to TRBD2. CDR1 and CDR2 from the germline V gene are SGDLS and YYNGEE. The CDR3 has 15 residues. Germline trimming cut 3 bases from V and 6 bases from J; bases unmatched to any gene: 2. The CDR3 DNA reads as TGTGCCAGCAGCGCCGGGACTAGCGGGAGCAATGAGCAGTTCTTC. Protein sequence: CASSAGTSGSNEQFF.

V gene TRBV5-1 combines with J gene TRBJ1-1, with D possibly being TRBD1 (6 bases). Trimming left V 9 bases short and J 4 bases short, with 22 bases between. The CDR3 is 15 amino acids. From germline, CDR1 is SGHRS and CDR2 YFSETQ. CDR3 DNA: TGCGCCACCGCCCGGGGGGGCGCGTCTTCCACTGAAGCTTTCTTT. Protein: CATARGGASSTEAFF.

This CDR3 is CASSSPGSSTDTQYF. The CDR3 region has the DNA TGTGCCAGCAGCTCCCCCGGCTCTAGCACAGATACGCAGTATTTT. J is TRBJ2-3 and V is TRBV7-9; D remains unclear. This CDR3 region has 15 residues. Germline lookup yields CDR1 SEHNR and CDR2 FQNEAQ (reference sequence). Trimming removed 4 bases at V and 0 bases at J, with 11 bases between.

The chain has TRBV4-1 and TRBJ2-6; D uncertain. This CDR3 contains 12 residues. V was clipped by 7 bases and J by 0 bases, with 1 base between them. The germline gives CDR1 MGHRA, CDR2 YSYEKL. This CDR3 reads CASNSGANVLTF. The DNA of the CDR3 is TGCGCCAGCAACTCTGGGGCCAACGTCCTGACTTTC.

The chain carries TRBV5-6 and TRBJ2-1; tentative D call: TRBD1 (6 bases). CDR3 length: 13 residues. Looked up from germline, CDR1 is SGHDT and CDR2 is YYEEEE. V was pared by 2 bases and J by 6 bases, with 9 bases between. CDR3 DNA: TGTGCCAGCAGCTTAACAGGGACCAATGAGCAGTTCTTC. Protein: CASSLTGTNEQFF.

J is TRBJ1-1 and V is TRBV28; 8 bases agree with TRBD1. The CDR3 sequence is 16 residues long. From germline, CDR1 is MDHEN and CDR2 SYDVKM. The V segment lost 6 bases and the J segment 1 base; nucleotides outside the gene matches: 10. The CDR3 nucleotides are TGTGCCAGCAGCCGAGGTGGAGACAGGGGGAACACTGAAGCTTTCTTT. Translating gives CASSRGGDRGNTEAFF.

The genes are TRBV6-1 and TRBJ1-5; D remains ambiguous. The CDR3 spans 14 residues. V was trimmed by 1 base and J by 0 bases, leaving 4 bases between them. Germline V gene data show CDR1 as MNHNS and CDR2 as SASEGT. CDR3 coding DNA: TGTGCCAGCAGTGAAGTGGGTAGCAATCAGCCCCAGCATTTT. It is translated as CASSEVGSNQPQHF.

This clone is a singleton in its sample. The chain couples TRBV18 to TRBJ2-1; D perhaps matches TRBD2 (6 bases). V was cut by 3 bases and J by 13 bases, with 19 bases left in between. The CDR3 consists of 14 residues. Germline loops: CDR1 KGHSH, CDR2 LQKENI. The CDR3 region is CASSPQAIVEGQFF. CDR3 DNA sequence: TGTGCCAGCTCACCCCAAGCGATCGTGGAGGGACAGTTCTTC.

The chain has TRBV2 and TRBJ2-3; TRBD2 matches 14 bases. Trimming at V came to 3 bases and at J to 4 bases, leaving 6 bases not matched to a gene. The CDR3 consists of 17 residues. The germline CDR1 and CDR2 sequences are SNHLY and FYNNEI. The CDR3 spells CASSDQRLAGGSDTQYF. CDR3 nucleotides: TGTGCCAGCAGTGATCAAAGACTAGCGGGAGGGTCAGATACGCAGTATTTT.

The J gene is TRBJ1-2, the V gene TRBV30; no clear D gene. The CDR3 has 11 amino acids. Germline V lookup: CDR1 GTSNPN, CDR2 SVGIG (reference sequence). Trimming took off 0 bases at V and 4 bases at J, with 3 bases between the two ends. CDR3: CAWSVLYGYTF. CDR3 DNA: TGTGCCTGGAGTGTACTCTATGGCTACACCTTC.

This clone has only a few counts. The rearrangement uses TRBV7-8 and TRBJ1-2; no definite D call. Germline CDR1 reads SGHVS; CDR2 reads FQNEAQ. The CDR3 loop spans 15 amino acids. Trimming took off 5 bases at V and 4 bases at J, with 17 bases between the two ends. The CDR3 sequence is CASSPPPGMGYGYTF. The CDR3 DNA sequence: TGTGCCAGCAGCCCCCCCCCGGGGATGGGCTATGGCTACACCTTC.

This clone appeared once. The chain links TRBV4-3 to TRBJ1-2; D is perhaps TRBD1 (5 bases). Germline CDR1 reads LGHNA; CDR2 reads YSLEER. CDR3 size: 15 residues. V shed 2 bases and J shed 0 bases, with 10 bases lying between them. The CDR3 loop is CASSQSGLANYGYTF. The CDR3 bases are TGCGCCAGCAGCCAATCAGGGCTAGCTAACTATGGCTACACCTTC.

This chain's CDR3 is CASSQWDRTPYSNQPQHF. As DNA, the CDR3 is TGCGCCAGCAGTCAATGGGACAGGACGCCGTATAGCAATCAGCCCCAGCATTTT. V gene TRBV23-1 combines with J gene TRBJ1-5; TRBD1 matches at 8 bases. TRBV23-1 is an open reading frame whose function is uncertain. The CDR3 has 18 amino acids. Trimming removed 1 base from V and 0 bases from J; junction bases left unmatched: 8.

The chain uses TRBV6-2 or TRBV6-3 and TRBJ1-2; TRBD1 is a possible D gene (6 bases). CDR3 size: 13 residues. The V and J ends lost 2 bases and 6 bases respectively, with 10 bases between them. Germline V gene data show CDR1 as MNHEY and CDR2 as SVGEGT. CDR3 nucleotides: TGTGCCAGCAGTTACCAGGGGACGGATGGCTACACCTTC. Protein sequence: CASSYQGTDGYTF.

In DNA, the CDR3 is TGTGCCAGCTCACCAGGGGTTGCCTATGGCTACACCTTC. This sequence encodes CASSPGVAYGYTF. This chain uses TRBV18 with TRBJ1-2; unclear D gene. The V and J ends lost 2 bases and 4 bases respectively, with 8 bases between them. This CDR3 contains 13 residues. Germline CDR1 KGHSH, CDR2 LQKENI.